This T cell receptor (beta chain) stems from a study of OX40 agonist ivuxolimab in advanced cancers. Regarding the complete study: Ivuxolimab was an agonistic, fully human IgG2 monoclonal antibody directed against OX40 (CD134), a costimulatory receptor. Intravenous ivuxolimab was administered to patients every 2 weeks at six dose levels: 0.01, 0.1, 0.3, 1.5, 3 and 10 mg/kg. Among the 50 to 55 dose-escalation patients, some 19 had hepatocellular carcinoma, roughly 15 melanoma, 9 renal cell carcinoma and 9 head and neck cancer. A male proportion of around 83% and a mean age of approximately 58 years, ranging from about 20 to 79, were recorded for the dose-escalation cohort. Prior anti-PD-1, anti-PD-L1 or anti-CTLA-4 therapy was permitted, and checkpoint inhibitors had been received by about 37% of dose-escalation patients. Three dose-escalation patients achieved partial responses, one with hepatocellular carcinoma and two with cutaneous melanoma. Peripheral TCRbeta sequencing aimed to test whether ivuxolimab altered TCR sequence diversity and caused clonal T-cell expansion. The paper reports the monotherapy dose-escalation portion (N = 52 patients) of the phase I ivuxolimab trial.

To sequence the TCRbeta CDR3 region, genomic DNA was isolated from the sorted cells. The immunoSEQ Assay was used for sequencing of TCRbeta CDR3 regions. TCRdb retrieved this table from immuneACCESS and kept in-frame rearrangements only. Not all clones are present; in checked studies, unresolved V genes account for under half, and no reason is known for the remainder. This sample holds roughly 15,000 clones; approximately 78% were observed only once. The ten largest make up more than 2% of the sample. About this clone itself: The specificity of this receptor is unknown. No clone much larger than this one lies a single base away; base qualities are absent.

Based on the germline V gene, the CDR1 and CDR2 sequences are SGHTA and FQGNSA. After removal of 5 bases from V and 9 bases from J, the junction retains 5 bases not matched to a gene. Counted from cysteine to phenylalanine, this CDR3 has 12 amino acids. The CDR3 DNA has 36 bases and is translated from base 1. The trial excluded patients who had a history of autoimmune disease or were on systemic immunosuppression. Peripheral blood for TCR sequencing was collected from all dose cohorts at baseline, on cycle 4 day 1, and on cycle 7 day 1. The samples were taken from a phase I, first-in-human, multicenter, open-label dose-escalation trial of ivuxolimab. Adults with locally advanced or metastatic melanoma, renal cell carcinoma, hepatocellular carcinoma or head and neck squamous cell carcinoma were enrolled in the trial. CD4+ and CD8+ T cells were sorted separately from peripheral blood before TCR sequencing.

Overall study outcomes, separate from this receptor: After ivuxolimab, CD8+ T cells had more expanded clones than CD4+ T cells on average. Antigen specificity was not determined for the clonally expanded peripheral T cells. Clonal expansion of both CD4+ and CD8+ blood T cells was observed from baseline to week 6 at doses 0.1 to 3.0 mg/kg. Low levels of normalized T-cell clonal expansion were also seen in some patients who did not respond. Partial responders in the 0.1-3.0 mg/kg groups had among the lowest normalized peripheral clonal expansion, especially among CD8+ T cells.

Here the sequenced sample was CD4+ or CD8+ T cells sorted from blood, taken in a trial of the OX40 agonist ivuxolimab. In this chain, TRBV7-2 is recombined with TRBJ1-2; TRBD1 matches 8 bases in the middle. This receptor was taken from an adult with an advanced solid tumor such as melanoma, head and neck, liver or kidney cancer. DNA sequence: TGTGCCAGCAGCGTTGGACAGGGAAGCTACACCTTC. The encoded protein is CASSVGQGSYTF.